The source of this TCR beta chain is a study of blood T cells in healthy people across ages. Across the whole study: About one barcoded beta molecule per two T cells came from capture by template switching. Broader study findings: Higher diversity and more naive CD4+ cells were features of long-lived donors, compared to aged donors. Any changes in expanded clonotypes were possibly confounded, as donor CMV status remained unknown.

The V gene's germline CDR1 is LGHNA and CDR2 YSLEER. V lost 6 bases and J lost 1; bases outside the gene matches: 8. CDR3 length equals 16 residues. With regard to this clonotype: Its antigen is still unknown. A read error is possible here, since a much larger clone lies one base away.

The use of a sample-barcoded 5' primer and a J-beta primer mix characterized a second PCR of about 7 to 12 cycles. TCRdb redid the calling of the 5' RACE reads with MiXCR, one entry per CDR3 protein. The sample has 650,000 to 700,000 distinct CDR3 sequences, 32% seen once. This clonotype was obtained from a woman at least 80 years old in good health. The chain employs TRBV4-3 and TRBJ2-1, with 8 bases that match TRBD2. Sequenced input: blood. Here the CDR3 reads CASSLRGVISYNEQFF. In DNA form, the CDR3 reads TGCGCCAGCAGTCTGCGGGGGGTTATATCCTACAATGAGCAGTTCTTC.